This note documents a single T cell receptor (beta chain) sequence. Its target is unknown. The source of the sample is a study of response to subunit inactivated influenza vaccine. Findings and limits, study-wide: Authors suggested few new T cells are recruited by each seasonal influenza vaccination.

One entry per CDR3 protein, called by TCRdb with MiXCR from the RT-PCR reads. The table records 610,000 or so distinct CDR3 sequences, around 15% of them present only once. V dropped 0 bases and J dropped 5; count of bases not matched to a gene: 5. Germline CDR1 and CDR2: MNHEY and SVGAGI. CDR3 length: 15 residues. The V and J genes are TRBV6-5 and TRBJ2-5, with 8 bases fitting TRBD1. The origin of this receptor is a man over 45 who received an inactivated influenza vaccine. The specimen comprised PBMCs from blood, sampled about 13 days after vaccination. This CDR3 is CASSYSTGGWETQYF. The CDR3, as DNA: TGTGCCAGCAGTTACTCTACAGGGGGATGGGAGACCCAGTACTTC.